The rows below give T cell receptor beta chains drawn from one sample of a study of blood T cell repertoires in COVID-19. The data were produced by immunoSEQ multiplex PCR, yet TCRdb's version contains in-frame clones alone and is incomplete. The sample consists of tens of thousands of clones, about 79% of them appearing once. The material sequenced was peripheral blood. The receptors come from a woman aged 60 to 75 with acute or convalescent COVID-19. Both conserved end residues are part of each CDR3. A D gene is named only where the DNA matches it firmly. The size of a clone is reported for some rows only, either as once, few or many, or as a class for expanded clones.

j_call: TRBJ2-5
d_call: TRBD2
clone_size: .
v_call: TRBV7-9
cdr3_nt: TGTGCCAGCCTAGAGGGACTAGCGGGGGGACCCCAAGAGACCCAGTACTTC
cdr3_aa: CASLEGLAGGPQETQYF

j_call: TRBJ1-5
d_call: .
clone_size: few
v_call: TRBV30
cdr3_nt: TGTGCCTGGGATACACAGGGTCATAGCAATCAGCCCCAGCATTTT
cdr3_aa: CAWDTQGHSNQPQHF

j_call: TRBJ1-3
d_call: .
clone_size: .
v_call: TRBV3-1/TRBV3-2
cdr3_nt: TGTGCCAGCAGCCAAGACCCCGGCAGGGTGAACACCATATATTTT
cdr3_aa: CASSQDPGRVNTIYF

j_call: TRBJ1-6
d_call: .
clone_size: .
v_call: TRBV13
cdr3_nt: TGTGCCAGCAGCTTAGGTAGGAGGGGACCAGCATTTAGACCATCACCCCTCCACTTT
cdr3_aa: CASSLGRRGPAFRPSPLHF

j_call: TRBJ1-6
d_call: TRBD1
clone_size: .
v_call: TRBV9
cdr3_nt: TGTGCCAGCAGCGTAGCAGGGGGTAATTCACCCCTCCACTTT
cdr3_aa: CASSVAGGNSPLHF

j_call: TRBJ1-1
d_call: TRBD1
clone_size: .
v_call: TRBV5-1
cdr3_nt: TGCGCCAGCAGCCCTGGGACAGGAGGGCGAGGGAACACTGAAGCTTTCTTT
cdr3_aa: CASSPGTGGRGNTEAFF

j_call: TRBJ2-5
d_call: .
clone_size: .
v_call: TRBV27
cdr3_nt: TGTGCCAGCAAGTTGGCAGTCCAAGAGACCCAGTACTTC
cdr3_aa: CASKLAVQETQYF

j_call: TRBJ2-7
d_call: .
clone_size: .
v_call: TRBV30
cdr3_nt: TGTGCCTGGAGTGTCAAGGGGTTTGGATACGAGCAGTACTTC
cdr3_aa: CAWSVKGFGYEQYF

j_call: TRBJ2-5
d_call: .
clone_size: .
v_call: TRBV7-9
cdr3_nt: TGTGCCAGCAGCTTTTTCGGAACTAAAGAGACCCAGTACTTC
cdr3_aa: CASSFFGTKETQYF

j_call: TRBJ1-3
d_call: .
clone_size: .
v_call: TRBV7-6
cdr3_nt: TGTGCCAGCAGCTTAGTTACCGGGAGCTCTGGAAACACCATATATTTT
cdr3_aa: CASSLVTGSSGNTIYF

j_call: TRBJ2-5
d_call: .
clone_size: .
v_call: TRBV6-2/TRBV6-3
cdr3_nt: TGTGCCAGCAGTTACTCGAGTATTGGGCCGTTAGAGACCCAGTACTTC
cdr3_aa: CASSYSSIGPLETQYF

j_call: TRBJ2-7
d_call: TRBD1
clone_size: .
v_call: TRBV5-1
cdr3_nt: TGCGCCAGCAGCTTAATGACAGGGACCTACGAGCAGTACTTC
cdr3_aa: CASSLMTGTYEQYF

j_call: TRBJ1-3
d_call: .
clone_size: .
v_call: TRBV7-9
cdr3_nt: TGTGCCAGCAGCTTAGTGGCTTTGGGCAGGGGATCCAGAAACACCATATATTTT
cdr3_aa: CASSLVALGRGSRNTIYF

j_call: TRBJ1-2
d_call: .
clone_size: .
v_call: TRBV19
cdr3_nt: TGTGCCAGTAGTATGGGGCGGAGGGTCGAAAATTATGGCTACACCTTC
cdr3_aa: CASSMGRRVENYGYTF

j_call: TRBJ2-7
d_call: TRBD1
clone_size: .
v_call: TRBV27
cdr3_nt: TGTGCCAGCAGTTCCGGGACAGACCTCTCGGGGCAGTACTTC
cdr3_aa: CASSSGTDLSGQYF

j_call: TRBJ2-2
d_call: TRBD1
clone_size: .
v_call: TRBV14
cdr3_nt: TGTGCCAGCAGCCGGACAGGGGGCGGAAAGGCCGGGGAGCTGTTTTTT
cdr3_aa: CASSRTGGGKAGELFF

j_call: TRBJ2-5
d_call: .
clone_size: .
v_call: TRBV7-2
cdr3_nt: TGTGCCAGCAGCTTAGGAACGGTACAGGGGACCCAGTACTTC
cdr3_aa: CASSLGTVQGTQYF

j_call: TRBJ1-2
d_call: .
clone_size: few
v_call: TRBV20-1
cdr3_nt: TGCAGTGCTAGACCGACAGGCTTC
cdr3_aa: CSARPTGF

j_call: TRBJ1-1
d_call: .
clone_size: .
v_call: TRBV28
cdr3_nt: TGTGCCAGCAGAGGGGGTACTGAAGCTTTCTTT
cdr3_aa: CASRGGTEAFF

j_call: TRBJ2-1
d_call: .
clone_size: once
v_call: TRBV18
cdr3_nt: TGTGCCAGCTCACCGACCTCCACAGGGAACAATGAGCAGTTCTTC
cdr3_aa: CASSPTSTGNNEQFF

j_call: TRBJ1-5
d_call: TRBD1
clone_size: .
v_call: TRBV19
cdr3_nt: TGTGCCAGTAGTTCGACGGTGTCGGGACAGGAACCCTTTTGGCAGCCCCAGCATTTT
cdr3_aa: CASSSTVSGQEPFWQPQHF

j_call: TRBJ1-1
d_call: TRBD1
clone_size: few
v_call: TRBV5-1
cdr3_nt: TGCGCCAGCCAGGACTTAGGGGGCTGGAACACTGAAGCTTTCTTT
cdr3_aa: CASQDLGGWNTEAFF

j_call: TRBJ1-1
d_call: TRBD1
clone_size: .
v_call: TRBV7-9
cdr3_nt: TGTGCCAGCAGCCTCACGACAGGGGGTTCCACTGAAGCTTTCTTT
cdr3_aa: CASSLTTGGSTEAFF

j_call: TRBJ1-4
d_call: .
clone_size: .
v_call: TRBV12-5
cdr3_nt: TGTGCTAGTGGTTCGGCAACTAATGAAAAACTGTTTTTT
cdr3_aa: CASGSATNEKLFF

j_call: TRBJ1-1
d_call: .
clone_size: .
v_call: TRBV5-5
cdr3_nt: TGTGCCAGCAGCTCTCGAGCCAGGGCGAACACTGAAGCTTTCTTT
cdr3_aa: CASSSRARANTEAFF

j_call: TRBJ1-4
d_call: .
clone_size: .
v_call: TRBV19
cdr3_nt: TGTGCCAGTAGTCAAGCGGACGAAAAACTGTTTTTT
cdr3_aa: CASSQADEKLFF

j_call: TRBJ2-7
d_call: TRBD2
clone_size: .
v_call: TRBV5-4
cdr3_nt: TGTGCCAGCAGCTTCGGAGGACTAGCGGGAGGCTCCTACGAGCAGTACTTC
cdr3_aa: CASSFGGLAGGSYEQYF

j_call: TRBJ2-5
d_call: TRBD2
clone_size: .
v_call: TRBV7-2
cdr3_nt: TGTGCCAGCAGCCCAGCGGGGACTATGCCCTTTCAGACCCAGTACTTC
cdr3_aa: CASSPAGTMPFQTQYF

j_call: TRBJ1-2
d_call: .
clone_size: .
v_call: TRBV4-2
cdr3_nt: TGTGCCAGCAGCCAAGATCCTAGGGAGGTGGCTGGCTACACCTTC
cdr3_aa: CASSQDPREVAGYTF

j_call: TRBJ2-3
d_call: TRBD2
clone_size: .
v_call: TRBV4-2
cdr3_nt: TGTGCCAGCAGCCTCTTCGGGGGGAGCACAGATACGCAGTATTTT
cdr3_aa: CASSLFGGSTDTQYF

j_call: TRBJ1-5
d_call: .
clone_size: .
v_call: TRBV6-1
cdr3_nt: TGTGCCAGCAGTGACCGAGGACAGCCAAATCAGCCCCAGCATTTT
cdr3_aa: CASSDRGQPNQPQHF

j_call: TRBJ1-1
d_call: TRBD1
clone_size: few
v_call: TRBV9
cdr3_nt: TGTGCCAGCAGCAAGGGACAGGGGAGCACTGAAGCTTTCTTT
cdr3_aa: CASSKGQGSTEAFF

j_call: TRBJ2-1
d_call: TRBD2
clone_size: .
v_call: TRBV11-2
cdr3_nt: TGTGCCAGCAGCTTAGAGCCTAGCGGGAATGAGCAGTTCTTC
cdr3_aa: CASSLEPSGNEQFF

j_call: TRBJ2-5
d_call: .
clone_size: .
v_call: TRBV3-1/TRBV3-2
cdr3_nt: TGTGCCAGCAGCCAAGGGAGGGGCCAAGAGACCCAGTACTTC
cdr3_aa: CASSQGRGQETQYF

j_call: TRBJ2-2
d_call: .
clone_size: .
v_call: TRBV5-1
cdr3_nt: TGCGCCAGCACCACCCCCTTCGGCGGGGAGCTGTTTTTT
cdr3_aa: CASTTPFGGELFF

j_call: TRBJ2-7
d_call: TRBD2
clone_size: few
v_call: TRBV7-2
cdr3_nt: TGTGCCAGCAGCTTAACTAGCGGGGTCGCCGAGCAGTACTTC
cdr3_aa: CASSLTSGVAEQYF

j_call: TRBJ1-5
d_call: .
clone_size: .
v_call: TRBV1
cdr3_nt: TGCACCAGCAGCCAAGAGCCCACAGGCATTGGCAATCAGCCCCAGCATTTT
cdr3_aa: CTSSQEPTGIGNQPQHF

j_call: TRBJ1-5
d_call: TRBD1
clone_size: few
v_call: TRBV30
cdr3_nt: TGTGCCTGGAGTGGGGGGACAGGGACCCACTACAATCAGCCCCAGCATTTT
cdr3_aa: CAWSGGTGTHYNQPQHF

j_call: TRBJ2-1
d_call: TRBD2
clone_size: .
v_call: TRBV27
cdr3_nt: TGTGCCAGCAGTGAGCCCCGGGGGGGCCGGGGCAATGAGCAGTTCTTC
cdr3_aa: CASSEPRGGRGNEQFF

j_call: TRBJ2-2
d_call: TRBD2
clone_size: .
v_call: TRBV27
cdr3_nt: TGTGCCAGCAGTTTATATAGCGGGAGGGTCCCCGGGGAGCTGTTTTTT
cdr3_aa: CASSLYSGRVPGELFF

j_call: TRBJ1-1
d_call: TRBD1
clone_size: few
v_call: TRBV19
cdr3_nt: TGTGCCAGTATGAGGGACAGGGGAGTAGAAGCTTTCTTT
cdr3_aa: CASMRDRGVEAFF

j_call: TRBJ1-1
d_call: .
clone_size: .
v_call: TRBV6-5
cdr3_nt: TGTGCCAGCAGTAACCGACAGGCCACTGAAGCTTTCTTT
cdr3_aa: CASSNRQATEAFF

j_call: TRBJ1-1
d_call: .
clone_size: .
v_call: TRBV15
cdr3_nt: TGTGCCACCAGCAGAGATCTAGGGGTCGGCACTGAAGCTTTCTTT
cdr3_aa: CATSRDLGVGTEAFF

j_call: TRBJ1-2
d_call: TRBD1
clone_size: .
v_call: TRBV19
cdr3_nt: TGTGCCAGTAGGGACAGGGACAACTATGGCTACACCTTC
cdr3_aa: CASRDRDNYGYTF

j_call: TRBJ1-1
d_call: .
clone_size: .
v_call: TRBV19
cdr3_nt: TGTGCCAGTGGTCCGACAGGTTCTACCCCTGAAGCTTTCTTT
cdr3_aa: CASGPTGSTPEAFF

j_call: TRBJ2-1
d_call: .
clone_size: .
v_call: TRBV3-1/TRBV3-2
cdr3_nt: TGTGCCAGCAGACAGGACGGGTACAATGAGCAGTTCTTC
cdr3_aa: CASRQDGYNEQFF

j_call: TRBJ1-2
d_call: .
clone_size: .
v_call: TRBV19
cdr3_nt: TGTGCCAGTAGAACTCAGGGCCTGTTCGAGGGCTACACCTTC
cdr3_aa: CASRTQGLFEGYTF

j_call: TRBJ1-1
d_call: .
clone_size: .
v_call: TRBV5-1
cdr3_nt: TGCGCCAGCAGCGACGGACAGTTGAACACTGAAGCTTTCTTT
cdr3_aa: CASSDGQLNTEAFF

j_call: TRBJ1-5
d_call: .
clone_size: .
v_call: TRBV27
cdr3_nt: TGTGCCAGCAGTTTGGAGGGGAGCAATCAGCCCCAGCATTTT
cdr3_aa: CASSLEGSNQPQHF

j_call: TRBJ2-1
d_call: TRBD1
clone_size: .
v_call: TRBV4-2
cdr3_nt: TGTGCCAGCAGCCAAGTCCAGTTAGGGACAGGGGGCGCGGGTGAGCAGTTCTTC
cdr3_aa: CASSQVQLGTGGAGEQFF

j_call: TRBJ2-7
d_call: TRBD2
clone_size: .
v_call: TRBV2
cdr3_nt: TGTGCCAGCAGTCTGGCTAGCGGGATCCTCTACGAGCAGTACTTC
cdr3_aa: CASSLASGILYEQYF

j_call: TRBJ2-3
d_call: .
clone_size: .
v_call: TRBV6-5
cdr3_nt: TGTGCCATCAGTTCCTCAGGGTTACGGGGAGATACGCAGTATTTT
cdr3_aa: CAISSSGLRGDTQYF

j_call: TRBJ2-3
d_call: .
clone_size: .
v_call: TRBV5-6
cdr3_nt: TGTGCCAGCAGCTTCGGGTCCACAGATACGCAGTATTTT
cdr3_aa: CASSFGSTDTQYF

j_call: TRBJ1-2
d_call: .
clone_size: once
v_call: TRBV6-5
cdr3_nt: TGTGCCAGCAGTTACGGCAGGGATTATGGCTACACCTTC
cdr3_aa: CASSYGRDYGYTF

j_call: TRBJ2-3
d_call: .
clone_size: .
v_call: TRBV6-4
cdr3_nt: TGTGCCAGCAGTGTCTTTGGCGGGGTAAACACAGATACGCAGTATTTT
cdr3_aa: CASSVFGGVNTDTQYF